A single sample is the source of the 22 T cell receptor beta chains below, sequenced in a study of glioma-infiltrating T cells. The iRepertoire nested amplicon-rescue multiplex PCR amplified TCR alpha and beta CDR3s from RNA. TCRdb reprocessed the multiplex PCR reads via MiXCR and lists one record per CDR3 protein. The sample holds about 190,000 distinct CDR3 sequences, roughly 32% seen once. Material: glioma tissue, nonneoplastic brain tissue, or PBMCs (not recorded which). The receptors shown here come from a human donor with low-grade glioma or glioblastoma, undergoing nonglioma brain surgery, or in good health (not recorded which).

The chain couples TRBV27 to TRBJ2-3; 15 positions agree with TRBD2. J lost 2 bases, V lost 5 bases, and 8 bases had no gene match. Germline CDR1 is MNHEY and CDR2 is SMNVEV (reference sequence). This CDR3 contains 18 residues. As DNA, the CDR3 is TGTGCCAGCAGTCACCGGACTAGCGGGAGGGATTTCACAGATACGCAGTATTTT. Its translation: CASSHRTSGRDFTDTQYF.

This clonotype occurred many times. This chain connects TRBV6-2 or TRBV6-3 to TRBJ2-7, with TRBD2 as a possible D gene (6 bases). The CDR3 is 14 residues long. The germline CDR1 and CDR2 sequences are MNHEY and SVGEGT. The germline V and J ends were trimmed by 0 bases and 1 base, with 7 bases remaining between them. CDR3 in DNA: TGTGCCAGCAGTTACTCGGACTATTCCTACGAGCAGTACTTC. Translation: CASSYSDYSYEQYF.

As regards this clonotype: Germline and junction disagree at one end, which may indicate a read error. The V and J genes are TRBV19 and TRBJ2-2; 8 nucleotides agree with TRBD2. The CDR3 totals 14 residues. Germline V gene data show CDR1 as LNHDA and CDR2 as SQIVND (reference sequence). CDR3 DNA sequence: TGTGCCAGCAGTAGCGGGATGGCAACCGGGGAGCTGTTTTTT. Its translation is CASSSGMATGELFF.

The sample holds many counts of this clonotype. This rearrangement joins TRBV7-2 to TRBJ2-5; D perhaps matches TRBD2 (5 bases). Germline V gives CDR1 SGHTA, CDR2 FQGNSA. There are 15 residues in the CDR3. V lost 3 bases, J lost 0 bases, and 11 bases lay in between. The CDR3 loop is CASSFLAGHQETQYF. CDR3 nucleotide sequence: TGTGCCAGCAGCTTCTTGGCGGGCCACCAAGAGACCCAGTACTTC.

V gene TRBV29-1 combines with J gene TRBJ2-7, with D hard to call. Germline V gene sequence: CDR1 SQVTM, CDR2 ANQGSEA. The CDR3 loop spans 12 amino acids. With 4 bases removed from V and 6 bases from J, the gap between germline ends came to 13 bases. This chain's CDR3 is CSVGAWFGEQYF. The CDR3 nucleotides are TGCAGCGTTGGGGCATGGTTCGGCGAGCAGTACTTC.

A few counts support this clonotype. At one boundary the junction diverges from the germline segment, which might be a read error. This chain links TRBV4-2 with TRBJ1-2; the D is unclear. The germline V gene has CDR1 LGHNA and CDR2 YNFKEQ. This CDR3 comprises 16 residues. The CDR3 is CASSQGAGSTNYGHTF. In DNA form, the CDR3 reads TGTGCCAGCAGCCAAGGCGCGGGATCTACCAACTATGGCCACACCTTC.

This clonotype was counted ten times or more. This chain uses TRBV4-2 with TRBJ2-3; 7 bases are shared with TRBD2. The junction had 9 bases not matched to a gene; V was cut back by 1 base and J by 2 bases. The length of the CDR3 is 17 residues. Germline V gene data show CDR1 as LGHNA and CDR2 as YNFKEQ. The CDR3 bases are TGTGCCAGCAGCCAAGCCCCTCTAGCGGTTTTCACAGATACGCAGTATTTT. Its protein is CASSQAPLAVFTDTQYF.

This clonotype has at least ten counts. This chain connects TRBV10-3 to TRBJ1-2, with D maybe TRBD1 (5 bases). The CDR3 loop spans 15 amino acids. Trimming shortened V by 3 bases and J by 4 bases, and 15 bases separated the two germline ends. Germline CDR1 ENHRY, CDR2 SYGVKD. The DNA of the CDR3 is TGTGCCATCAGTGACCCGGGACCGGGGGGCTATGGCTACACCTTC. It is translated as CAISDPGPGGYGYTF.

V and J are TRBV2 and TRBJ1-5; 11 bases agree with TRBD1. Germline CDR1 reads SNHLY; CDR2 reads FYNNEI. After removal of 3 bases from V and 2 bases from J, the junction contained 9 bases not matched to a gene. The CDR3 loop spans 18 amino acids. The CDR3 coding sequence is TGTGCCAGCAGTGAGGGGACAGGGGGTATTCTGGGCAATCAGCCCCAGCATTTT. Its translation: CASSEGTGGILGNQPQHF.

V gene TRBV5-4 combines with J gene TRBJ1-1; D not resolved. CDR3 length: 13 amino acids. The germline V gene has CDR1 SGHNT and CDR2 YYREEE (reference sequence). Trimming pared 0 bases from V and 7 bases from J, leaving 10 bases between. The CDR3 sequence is CASSLAGRDEAFF. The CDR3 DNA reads TGTGCCAGCAGCTTGGCCGGCCGGGATGAAGCTTTCTTT.

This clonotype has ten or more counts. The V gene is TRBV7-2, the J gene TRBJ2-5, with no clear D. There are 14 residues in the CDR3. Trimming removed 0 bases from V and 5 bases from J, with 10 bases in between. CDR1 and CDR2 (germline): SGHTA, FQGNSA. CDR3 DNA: TGTGCCAGCAGCTTAGCACCCCCCCGCGAGACCCAGTACTTC. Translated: CASSLAPPRETQYF.

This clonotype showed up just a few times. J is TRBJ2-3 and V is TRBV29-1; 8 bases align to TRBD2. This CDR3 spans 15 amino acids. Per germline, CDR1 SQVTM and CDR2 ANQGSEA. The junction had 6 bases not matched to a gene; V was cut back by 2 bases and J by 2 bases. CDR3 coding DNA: TGCAGCGTTGAACCTCGACTAGCGTCCACAGATACGCAGTATTTT. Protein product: CSVEPRLASTDTQYF.

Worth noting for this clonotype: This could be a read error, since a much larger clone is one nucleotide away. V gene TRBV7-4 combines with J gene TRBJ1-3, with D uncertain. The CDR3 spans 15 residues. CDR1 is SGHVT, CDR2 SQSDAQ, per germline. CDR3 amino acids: CAGSMGRLSGNTIYF. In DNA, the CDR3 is TGTGCCGGCAGCATGGGCAGGCTCTCTGGAAACACCATATATTTT. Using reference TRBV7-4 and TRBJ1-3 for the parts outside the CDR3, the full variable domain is GAGVSQSPRYKVAKRGRDVALRCDSISGHVTLYWYRQTLGQGSEVLTYSQSDAQRDKSGRPSGRFSAERPERSVSTLKIQRTEQGDSAVYLCAGSMGRLSGNTIYFGEGSWLTVV.

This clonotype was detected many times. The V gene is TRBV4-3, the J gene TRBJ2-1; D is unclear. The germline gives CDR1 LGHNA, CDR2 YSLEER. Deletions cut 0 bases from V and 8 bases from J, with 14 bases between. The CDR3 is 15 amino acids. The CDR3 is CASSQDPRPDHEQFF. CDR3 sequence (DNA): TGCGCCAGCAGCCAAGATCCCAGGCCGGATCATGAGCAGTTCTTC.

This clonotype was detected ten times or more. The chain's CDR3 is CASSGTVNQPQHF. Here the CDR3 DNA reads TGCGCCAGCAGTGGGACAGTCAATCAGCCCCAGCATTTT. The J gene is TRBJ1-5, the V gene TRBV10-2, with D perhaps matching TRBD1 (6 bases). Trimming left V 4 bases short and J 3 bases short, with 7 bases between. The CDR3 consists of 13 residues. Germline lookup yields CDR1 WSHSY and CDR2 SAAADI.

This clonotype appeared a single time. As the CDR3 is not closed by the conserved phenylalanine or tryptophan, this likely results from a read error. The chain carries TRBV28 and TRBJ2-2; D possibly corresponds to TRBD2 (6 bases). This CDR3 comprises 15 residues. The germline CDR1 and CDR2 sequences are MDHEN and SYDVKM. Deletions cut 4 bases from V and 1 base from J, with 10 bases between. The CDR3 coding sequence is TGTGCCAGCAGTTCTAGCGAGAGGAACACCGGGGAGCTGTTTCTT. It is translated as CASSSSERNTGELFL.

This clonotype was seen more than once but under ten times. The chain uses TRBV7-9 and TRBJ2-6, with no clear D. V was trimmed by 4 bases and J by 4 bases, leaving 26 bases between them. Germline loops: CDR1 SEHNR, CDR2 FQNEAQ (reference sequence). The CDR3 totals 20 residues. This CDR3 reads CASSSDQGPQDEIGANVLTF. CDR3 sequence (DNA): TGTGCCAGCAGCTCCGACCAAGGACCGCAGGACGAAATCGGGGCCAACGTCCTGACTTTC.

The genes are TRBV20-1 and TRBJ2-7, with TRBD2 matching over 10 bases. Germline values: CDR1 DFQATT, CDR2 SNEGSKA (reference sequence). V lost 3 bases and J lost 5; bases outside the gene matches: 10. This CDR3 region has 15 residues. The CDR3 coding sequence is TGCAGTGCTAGGGACGGGGCTAGCGGGAGAGACGAGCAGTACTTC. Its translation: CSARDGASGRDEQYF.

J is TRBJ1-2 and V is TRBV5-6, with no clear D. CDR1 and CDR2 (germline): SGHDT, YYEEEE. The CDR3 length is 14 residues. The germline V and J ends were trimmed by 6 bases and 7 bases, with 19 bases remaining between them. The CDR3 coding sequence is TGTGCCAGCACCCCGAGGAGGTTTGCCCGTGGCTACACCTTC. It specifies CASTPRRFARGYTF.

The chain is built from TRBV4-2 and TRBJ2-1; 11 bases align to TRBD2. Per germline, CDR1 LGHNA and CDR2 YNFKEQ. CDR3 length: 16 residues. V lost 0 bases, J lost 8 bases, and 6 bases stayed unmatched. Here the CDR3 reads CASSQDPTSGTYEQFF. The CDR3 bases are TGTGCCAGCAGCCAAGATCCGACTAGCGGGACGTATGAGCAGTTCTTC.

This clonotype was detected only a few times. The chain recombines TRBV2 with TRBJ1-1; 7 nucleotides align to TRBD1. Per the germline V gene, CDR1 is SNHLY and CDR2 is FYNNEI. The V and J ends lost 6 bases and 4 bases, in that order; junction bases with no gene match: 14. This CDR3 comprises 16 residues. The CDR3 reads CASSLFPEDRSTEAFF. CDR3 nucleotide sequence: TGTGCCAGCAGCCTCTTCCCCGAGGACAGGAGCACTGAAGCTTTCTTT. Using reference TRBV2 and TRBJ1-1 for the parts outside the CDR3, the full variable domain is EPEVTQTPSHQVTQMGQEVILRCVPISNHLYFYWYRQILGQKVEFLVSFYNNEISEKSEIFDDQFSVERPDGSNFTLKIRSTKLEDSAMYFCASSLFPEDRSTEAFFGQGTRLTVV.

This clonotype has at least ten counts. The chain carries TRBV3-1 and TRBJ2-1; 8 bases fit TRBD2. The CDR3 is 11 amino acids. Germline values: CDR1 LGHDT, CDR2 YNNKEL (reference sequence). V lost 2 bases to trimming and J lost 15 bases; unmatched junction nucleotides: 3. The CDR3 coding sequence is TGTGCCAGCAGCCAAAGGGGACTAGTGTTCTTC. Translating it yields CASSQRGLVFF.